This TCR beta chain was sequenced for a study of cytomegalovirus exposure and HLA in healthy donors (dated 2017 in TCRdb). Describing the broader study: An earlier analysis of several hundred of the donors reported 276 Gb of sequence data and 95 million to 130 million unique TCR beta sequences obtained from roughly 170 million T cells. An early release covering about 600 HLA-typed donors comprised around 300 gigabases of sequencing data and 65 million to 100 million unique TCR sequences. In an earlier analysis of roughly 600 of the donors, high-throughput TCR beta sequencing was used to judge whether each TCR beta V gene segment behaved as functional or pseudogenic. Alongside the repertoire data, information on donor age, sex, ethnicity and CMV serostatus was compiled. To study patterns of TCR occurrence, a later analysis re-analyzed previously published TCR beta repertoires from several hundred donors and added high-resolution HLA genotyping. All discovery cohort repertoires had been generated on a single sequencing platform. Class I and class II HLA loci were covered by the typing at four-digit resolution. To predict cytomegalovirus infection status, the study combined high-throughput TCR immunosequencing, statistical association of individual TCRs with disease status, and machine learning. Typing coverage varied by locus: about 620-630 donors for A, B, C, DRB1 and DQB1; approximately 520 for DQA1; 606 for DPA1; under 490 for DPB1. The study aimed to test whether signatures of past pathogen exposure could be identified by cataloging public T cell receptors. A later genetic analysis took genome-wide SNP genotypes for about 65% of the roughly 670 donors and used that subset as a discovery cohort. In addition to the first cohort of about 650 subjects, a separate validation cohort of about 120 different subjects was used. Several DR-DQ haplotypes were handled as single units for association and clustering because linkage in the cohort was strong. Rather than drawing on any new phenotypic data, the later analysis identified candidate immune exposures from TCR beta sequences and the way those sequences occurred across donors. The genetic ancestry cluster associated with self-reported Caucasian donors included 70% to 85% of the 398 genotyped donors. Across approximately 400 genotyped donors of the cohort, an average of about 250,000 unique TCR beta nucleotide sequences per donor were sequenced, and around 20% of those sequences were non-productive. Using immunosequencing, the study profiled T cell repertoires from around 670 subjects and related those repertoires to cytomegalovirus serostatus.

The method behind the library was the immunoSEQ multiplex PCR assay. The multiplex PCR relied on a mix of 60 forward primers for TCR Vbeta segments and 13 reverse primers for TCR Jbeta segments. The CDR3 region of rearranged TCR beta genes was amplified from genomic DNA by a multiplex PCR assay. The amplified TCR beta libraries were sequenced on the Illumina HiSeq System as 87-base-pair reads. The authors processed their data as follows. Across the roughly 670 repertoires, a later analysis counted 78 million or so unique TCR beta chains, around 11 million of which were shared by at least two donors. Raw reads were error-corrected and collapsed into unique sequences by a nearest-neighbor algorithm in which closely related sequences were merged to remove PCR and sequencing errors. Alignment of CDR3 sequences to IMGT reference sequences was used to assign V, D and J gene segments. For a sequence to be retained, a match of at least six nucleotides to both a V gene segment and a J gene segment was required. A rearrangement counted as productive if the CDR3 had no stop codons and remained in frame with V and J, and every other rearrangement counted as non-productive. Following IMGT convention, CDR3 was defined as the stretch from the second conserved V-encoded cysteine to the conserved J-encoded phenylalanine. The earlier analysis of about 590 of the donors excluded sequences that lacked an unambiguous match to a single V gene segment. An earlier analysis of 587 of the donors classified V segments as functional when productive rearrangements were above 56.7% and as segregating when the standard deviation between donors was above 5%. A statistical classification framework was developed to diagnose cytomegalovirus status using the catalog of TCR beta chain sequences. V and J gene assignment, in a later analysis, came from comparing TCR nucleotide sequences with IMGT/GENE-DB human TR gene sequences. Using the TCRdist pipeline, a later analysis assigned CDR3 sequences along with most-parsimonious VDJ recombination scenarios. In a later analysis, every TCR beta chain was defined by the combination of its CDR3 amino acid sequence and its V-gene family, and reads without a unique V-gene family were dropped. In a later analysis, around 600 highly shared, low-generation-probability nucleotide sequences were removed to address suspected cross-contamination and a sequencing artifact. For each public chain, a later analysis derived a clonal expansion index from normalized ranks of inferred template counts within each repertoire. In a later analysis, generation probabilities were computed using a VDJ recombination model fitted to out-of-frame rearrangements, and the results were checked against IGoR. In a later analysis, TCR-TCR, TCR-HLA and TCR-CMV co-occurrence was scored with hypergeometric tests, and a repertoire-size bias correction was applied to TCR pairs. In a later analysis, false discovery rates were estimated by permuting HLA or CMV assignments 20 times. In a later analysis, co-occurring TCRs were grouped using DBSCAN, and TCRdist sequence similarity was added for clustering within HLA-allele-positive subsets. Repertoires with fewer than 30,000 or more than 120,000 public chains were left out of co-occurrence clustering, as were five repertoires with anomalous nucleotide sharing. TCRdb limited this immuneACCESS table to in-frame rearrangements with V and J called. A share of clones is missing; checked studies link under half to unresolved V genes, and the rest is unexplained. V and J calls and clone size are copied from that table; D and trimming were computed from the DNA. In all, the sample holds approximately 150,000 clones, and 55% to 85% of those were seen once. Over 2% of the sample is held by the ten biggest clonotypes.

In total, roughly 670 healthy bone marrow donors made up the cohort. Cohort members were all nominally healthy when sampled, although unrecorded immune exposures were likely present. The donor was CMV seronegative and was included in the group of about 400 seronegative cohort members. A peripheral blood sample was provided by each donor, and peripheral blood mononuclear cells were used for TCR beta sequencing. Genomic DNA was extracted from the blood cell samples with the Qiagen DNeasy Blood Extraction Kit. Spanning cysteine to phenylalanine, the CDR3 consists of 12 amino acids. The only DNA kept is the CDR3, 36 bases in frame from the first base. The germline V gene gives CDR1 as SGHRS and CDR2 as YFSETQ. V loses 3 bases of germline sequence and J loses 1 base, and the interval between the two ends is 5 bases. As regards this clone: Its antigen is still unknown. No base quality information exists; no much larger clone differs at one position.

The full study reports these points: Compared with equally common non-associated chains, HLA-associated TCR beta chains in a later analysis were more clonally expanded and had lower generation probabilities. The authors suggested that the approach could potentially be generalized to other disease states and immunological phenotypes. A later genetic analysis associated a missense DCLRE1C variant with V-gene and J-gene trimming of TCR beta chains, and an independent cohort replicated the association. CMV serostatus was the only immune exposure information available for the cohort. In a later analysis, several top co-occurrence clusters were reported to appear linked to parvovirus B19, influenza, CMV and Epstein-Barr virus. The study listed 164 TCR beta chains as associated with cytomegalovirus. In a later analysis, over 15,000 TCR beta sequences were associated with specific HLA alleles at a false discovery rate of 0.05. In a later analysis, most CMV-associated TCR beta chains were found to appear HLA-restricted, with HLA associations seemingly driven largely by CMV exposure. The sequencing pipeline was judged likely to have produced a cluster of highly shared sequence variants as a technical artifact. In an earlier analysis of roughly 500 of the donors, most TCR beta V segments appeared in productive rearrangements about 87% or about 30% of the time, broadly matching IMGT annotations. The classifier was reported to diagnose cytomegalovirus status with high specificity and sensitivity in both the original and validation cohorts. Across donors, most TCR sequences were observed very rarely, whereas some public TCRs were present in many individuals. This cohort had only TCR beta chains sequenced, and the lack of alpha or paired-chain data limited which features could be detected. When HLA alleles, especially DR and DQ, strongly co-occurred, attributing TCR associations to individual alleles was difficult. Because HLA typing was missing for some donors at each locus, association tests included only the typed subset. In a later analysis, the rate of TCR association differed among HLA loci, with DRB1 alleles having the most associated TCRs and HLA-C alleles having the fewest. The earlier analysis of 587 of the donors excluded fewer than 20 rarely observed V segments, including chromosome 9 orphons, because counts were too low. Linkage disequilibrium might explain the correlated functional status among segregating V segments, but an unknown experimental factor could not be ruled out. Presence/absence analyses assumed roughly uniform sequencing depth across donors, an assumption that may not hold. A further reported finding was that TCR beta sequences accurately predicted the HLA-A and HLA-B alleles for most subjects in the first cohort. Compared with the approximately 600-donor mean, donors in an Asian-associated ancestry cluster had fewer N-insertions in productive TCRs, according to a later genetic analysis. A few of the identified cytomegalovirus-associated TCR beta chains were confirmed in vitro to be specific for cytomegalovirus antigens. Some IMGT-functional V segments, including TRBV6-2 and TRBV6-3, could not be told apart with the 87-base-pair reads, so those segments were excluded.

The receptor was derived from a man aged 40-49 years in good health and CMV-seronegative. The V and J genes are TRBV5-1 and TRBJ2-7; the D gene is unclear. The sample consisted of PBMCs. CDR3 region: CASSSGSYEQYF. DNA sequence: TGCGCCAGCAGCTCCGGTTCCTACGAGCAGTACTTC.